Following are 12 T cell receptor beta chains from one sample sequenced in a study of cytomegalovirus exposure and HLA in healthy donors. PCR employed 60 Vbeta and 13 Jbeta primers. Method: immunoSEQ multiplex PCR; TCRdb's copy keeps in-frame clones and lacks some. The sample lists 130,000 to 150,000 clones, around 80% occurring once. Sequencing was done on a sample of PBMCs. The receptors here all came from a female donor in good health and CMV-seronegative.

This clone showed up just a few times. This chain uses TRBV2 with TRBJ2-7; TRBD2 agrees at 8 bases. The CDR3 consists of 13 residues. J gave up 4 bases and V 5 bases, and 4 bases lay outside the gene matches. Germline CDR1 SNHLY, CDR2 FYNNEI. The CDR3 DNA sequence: TGTGCCAGCAGTCCGGGACTAGGATACGAGCAGTACTTC. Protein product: CASSPGLGYEQYF.

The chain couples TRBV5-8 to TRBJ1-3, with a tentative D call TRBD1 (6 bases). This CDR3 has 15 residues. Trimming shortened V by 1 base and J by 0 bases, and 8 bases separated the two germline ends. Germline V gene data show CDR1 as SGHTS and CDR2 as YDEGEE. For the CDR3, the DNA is TGTGCCAGCAGCTTGACAGGGAGCTCTGGAAACACCATATATTTT. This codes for CASSLTGSSGNTIYF.

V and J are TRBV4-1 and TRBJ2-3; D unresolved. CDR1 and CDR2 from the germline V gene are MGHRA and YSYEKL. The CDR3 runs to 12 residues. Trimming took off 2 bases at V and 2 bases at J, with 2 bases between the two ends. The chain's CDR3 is CASSQYTDTQYF. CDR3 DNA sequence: TGCGCCAGCAGCCAATACACAGATACGCAGTATTTT.

The CDR3 loop reads CSVVLSPPGTGELFF. The DNA of the CDR3 is TGCAGCGTTGTTTTAAGCCCACCGGGGACCGGGGAGCTGTTTTTT. V and J are TRBV29-1 and TRBJ2-2; possibly TRBD2 for D (5 bases). CDR3 length equals 15 residues. The V end was cut by 4 bases, the J end by 5 bases, with 17 bases between. The germline V gene encodes CDR1 SQVTM and CDR2 ANQGSEA.

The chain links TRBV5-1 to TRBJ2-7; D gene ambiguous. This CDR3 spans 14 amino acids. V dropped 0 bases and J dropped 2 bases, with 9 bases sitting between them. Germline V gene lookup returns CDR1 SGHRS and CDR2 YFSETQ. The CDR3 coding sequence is TGCGCCAGCAGCTTGGGGTACTTAACCTACGAGCAGTACTTC. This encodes CASSLGYLTYEQYF.

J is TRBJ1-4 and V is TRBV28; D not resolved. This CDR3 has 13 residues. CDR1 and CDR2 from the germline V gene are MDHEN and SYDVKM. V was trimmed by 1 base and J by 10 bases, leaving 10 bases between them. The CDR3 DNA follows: TGTGCCAGCAGTTTATACGGGGAGGGAAAACTGTTTTTT. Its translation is CASSLYGEGKLFF.

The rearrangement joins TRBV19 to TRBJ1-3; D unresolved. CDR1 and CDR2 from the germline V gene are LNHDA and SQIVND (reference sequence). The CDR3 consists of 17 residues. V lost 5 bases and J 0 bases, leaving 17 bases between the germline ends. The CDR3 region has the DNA TGTGCCAGTAGTTCCCTCCGACTGACCCTCTCTGGAAACACCATATATTTT. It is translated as CASSSLRLTLSGNTIYF.

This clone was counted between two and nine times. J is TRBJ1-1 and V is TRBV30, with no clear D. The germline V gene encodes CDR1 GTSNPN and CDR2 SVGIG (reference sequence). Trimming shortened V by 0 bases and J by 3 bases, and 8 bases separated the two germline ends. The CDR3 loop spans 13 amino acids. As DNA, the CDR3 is TGTGCCTGGAGTGTACAGTGGGACACTGAAGCTTTCTTT. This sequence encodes CAWSVQWDTEAFF.

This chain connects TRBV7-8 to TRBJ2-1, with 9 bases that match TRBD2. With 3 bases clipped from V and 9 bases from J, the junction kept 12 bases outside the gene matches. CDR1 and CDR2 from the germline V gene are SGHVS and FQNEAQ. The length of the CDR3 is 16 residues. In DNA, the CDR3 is TGTGCCAGCAGCTTTCGGATCGCGGGAGGGCCTTCTGAGCAGTTCTTC. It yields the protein CASSFRIAGGPSEQFF.

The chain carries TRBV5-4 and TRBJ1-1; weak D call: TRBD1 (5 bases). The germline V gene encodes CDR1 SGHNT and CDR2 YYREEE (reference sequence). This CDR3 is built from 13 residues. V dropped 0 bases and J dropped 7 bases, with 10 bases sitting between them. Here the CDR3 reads CASSLGGRVEAFF. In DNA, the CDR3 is TGTGCCAGCAGCTTGGGCGGCAGGGTTGAAGCTTTCTTT.

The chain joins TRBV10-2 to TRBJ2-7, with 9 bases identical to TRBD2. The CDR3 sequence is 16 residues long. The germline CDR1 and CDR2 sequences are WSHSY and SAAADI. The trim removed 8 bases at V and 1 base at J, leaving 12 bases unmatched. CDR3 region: CASVRVVAGGSYEQYF. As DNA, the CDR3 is TGCGCCAGCGTGCGAGTGGTGGCGGGAGGGTCCTACGAGCAGTACTTC.

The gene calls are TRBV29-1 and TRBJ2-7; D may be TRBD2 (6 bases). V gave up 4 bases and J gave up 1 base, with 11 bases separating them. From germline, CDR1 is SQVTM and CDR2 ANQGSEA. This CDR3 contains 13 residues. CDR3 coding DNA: TGCAGCGTTGTGGCGGGGCATTCCTACGAGCAGTACTTC. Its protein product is CSVVAGHSYEQYF.